These 14 T cell receptor beta chains were all obtained from the same sample, sequenced in a study of Graves' ophthalmopathy and Graves' hyperthyroidism (dated by TCRdb to the late 2010s). These reads were obtained on an Illumina HiSeq 2000. For repertoire sequencing, TCR beta CDR3 regions were amplified from RNA transcripts. A first-round RT-PCR used HTBI primers with the Qiagen OneStep RT-PCR kit, followed by a second-round multiplex PCR, size selection and purification. Clones were called with MiXCR by TCRdb after fastp trimmed the public reads at Q25, and only in-frame beta chains were retained. CDR3 protein duplicates are merged, each entry listing the most common genes and DNA. The sample records hundreds of thousands of distinct CDR3 sequences, 13% to 15% of which are singletons. Of the sample, 9.5% to 10% falls within the top ten clones. Sequenced sample: blood. The origin of the receptors is a woman aged 25 to 39 with Graves' ophthalmopathy. Donor details come from another sample of the same person, matched by shared clones.

The rearrangement links TRBV29-1 to TRBJ1-1, with D maybe TRBD1 (6 bases). The CDR3 runs 14 residues. Germline CDR1 reads SQVTM; CDR2 reads ANQGSEA. V lost 3 bases and J lost 4, with 15 bases in between. CDR3 loop: CSVDLGGQVTEAFF. Here the CDR3 DNA reads TGCAGCGTTGACCTTGGGGGGCAGGTCACTGAAGCTTTCTTT.

The CDR3 nucleotides are TGTGCCAGCAGTGGACTAGCGGGAGCAAACGAGCAGTACTTC. Its translation is CASSGLAGANEQYF. V is TRBV6-1 and J is TRBJ2-7; 12 nucleotides match TRBD2. V lost 4 bases to trimming and J lost 5 bases; unmatched junction nucleotides: 3. Germline lookup yields CDR1 MNHNS and CDR2 SASEGT. This CDR3 comprises 14 residues.

The chain has TRBV12-3 or TRBV12-4 and TRBJ1-3, with unresolved D. V was pared by 10 bases and J by 0 bases, with 13 bases between. This CDR3 comprises 14 residues. As DNA, the CDR3 is TGTGCCATCCGTCAGGTTACCTCTGGAAACACCATATATTTT. This gives the protein CAIRQVTSGNTIYF.

This clonotype was detected only a few times. The chain combines TRBV5-1 with TRBJ2-1; 10 bases map to TRBD1. CDR1 SGHRS and CDR2 YFSETQ come from the germline V gene. Trimming took 4 bases from V and 5 from J; bases not matched to a gene: 3. The CDR3 sequence is 14 residues long. The CDR3 bases are TGCGCCAGCAGCGGAGGGACAGGGGACAATGAGCAGTTCTTC. Translating it yields CASSGGTGDNEQFF.

This clonotype was counted ten times or more. This chain links TRBV9 with TRBJ2-7, with 8 bases matching TRBD1. CDR3 length: 15 amino acids. Per the germline V gene, CDR1 is SGDLS and CDR2 is YYNGEE. Trimming cost V 0 bases and J 5 bases; bases outside gene matches: 7. This CDR3 reads CASSVGPGGLDEQYF. The DNA of the CDR3 is TGTGCCAGCAGCGTAGGCCCAGGGGGCCTAGACGAGCAGTACTTC. The entire variable domain, with the rest obtained from reference TRBV9 and TRBJ2-7, is as follows: DSGVTQTPKHLITATGQRVTLRCSPRSGDLSVYWYQQSLDQGLQFLIQYYNGEERAKGNILERFSAQQFPDLHSELNLSSLELGDSALYFCASSVGPGGLDEQYFGPGTRLTVT.

This clonotype occurred many times. The rearrangement uses TRBV7-2 and TRBJ1-6; D is possibly TRBD1 (6 bases). The CDR3 has 15 residues. Germline V lookup: CDR1 SGHTA, CDR2 FQGNSA. Trimming left V 2 bases short and J 13 bases short, with 18 bases between. The CDR3 loop is CASSLSGTQNQPLHF. The CDR3 DNA follows: TGTGCCAGCAGCTTATCGGGGACACAAAATCAGCCCCTCCACTTT.

The sample holds many counts of this clonotype. The rearrangement links TRBV6-1 to TRBJ2-5; 7 bases match TRBD2. J gave up 4 bases and V 8 bases, and 7 bases lay outside the gene matches. The V gene's germline CDR1 is MNHNS and CDR2 SASEGT. The CDR3 loop spans 13 amino acids. The CDR3 sequence: CASVRIAGETQYF. The CDR3 coding sequence is TGTGCCAGCGTCCGCATAGCGGGAGAGACCCAGTACTTC.

This clonotype was counted many times. The chain employs TRBV20-1 and TRBJ2-5, with 8 bases that match TRBD1. Per the germline V gene, CDR1 is DFQATT and CDR2 is SNEGSKA (reference sequence). The CDR3 sequence is 13 residues long. V gave up 5 bases and J gave up 8 bases; unmatched junction bases: 10. The CDR3 here is CSALMPGQVTQYF. CDR3 coding DNA: TGCAGTGCTCTGATGCCGGGACAGGTCACCCAGTACTTC.

Ten or more counts support this clonotype. The V call is TRBV6-1, the J call TRBJ1-1, with a tentative D call TRBD1 (5 bases). Germline V gives CDR1 MNHNS, CDR2 SASEGT. This CDR3 is 16 amino acids long. V was pared by 3 bases and J by 0 bases, with 14 bases between. CDR3 sequence reads: CASSDRVGRMNTEAFF. The CDR3 nucleotides are TGTGCCAGCAGTGACAGGGTAGGGAGAATGAACACTGAAGCTTTCTTT.

At least ten counts were recorded for this clonotype. This chain uses TRBV28 with TRBJ2-3, with D possibly matching TRBD2 (6 bases). The CDR3 runs 15 residues. Germline CDR1 is MDHEN and CDR2 is SYDVKM. V lost 6 bases to trimming and J lost 3 bases, with 16 bases between them. CDR3 DNA: TGTGCCAGCAGCCGTCCTTGGGGGGAGACAGATACGCAGTATTTT. Translated, it gives CASSRPWGETDTQYF.

A note on this clonotype: A junction boundary mismatches the germline segment, possibly from a read error. This chain joins TRBV6-2 or TRBV6-3 and TRBJ2-2, with D perhaps TRBD1 (6 bases). Germline-derived CDR1 and CDR2 are MNHEY and SVGEGT. The CDR3 contains 17 residues. The CDR3 nucleotides read TGTGCCAGCAGTTACACCCGGGGACACGCGAACATCGGGGAGCTGTTTTTT. Translating it yields CASSYTRGHANIGELFF.

This clonotype was picked up many times. This chain uses TRBV6-1 with TRBJ1-5; weak D call: TRBD1 (5 bases). The CDR3 totals 11 residues. Trimming left V 6 bases short and J 10 bases short, with 10 bases between. Germline V CDR1 and CDR2: MNHNS, SASEGT. The CDR3 protein is CASSTGFPQHF. For the CDR3, the DNA is TGTGCCAGCAGCACAGGATTTCCCCAGCATTTT.

The rearrangement links TRBV28 to TRBJ1-1, with D unresolved. CDR1 is MDHEN, CDR2 SYDVKM, per germline. The CDR3 totals 11 residues. V was shortened by 7 bases and J by 2 bases, with 5 bases between the two germline ends. The CDR3 DNA is TGTGCCAGCAACCATAACACTGAAGCTTTCTTT. Protein product: CASNHNTEAFF.

This clonotype was observed many times. V gene TRBV5-1 combines with J gene TRBJ2-7; perhaps TRBD2 as D (6 bases). CDR3 size: 16 residues. The germline V and J ends were trimmed by 0 bases and 2 bases, with 15 bases remaining between them. Per germline, CDR1 SGHRS and CDR2 YFSETQ. The CDR3 nucleotides are TGCGCCAGCAGCTTGGGATCGGTAGCGGTTACCTACGAGCAGTACTTC. Its protein product is CASSLGSVAVTYEQYF.